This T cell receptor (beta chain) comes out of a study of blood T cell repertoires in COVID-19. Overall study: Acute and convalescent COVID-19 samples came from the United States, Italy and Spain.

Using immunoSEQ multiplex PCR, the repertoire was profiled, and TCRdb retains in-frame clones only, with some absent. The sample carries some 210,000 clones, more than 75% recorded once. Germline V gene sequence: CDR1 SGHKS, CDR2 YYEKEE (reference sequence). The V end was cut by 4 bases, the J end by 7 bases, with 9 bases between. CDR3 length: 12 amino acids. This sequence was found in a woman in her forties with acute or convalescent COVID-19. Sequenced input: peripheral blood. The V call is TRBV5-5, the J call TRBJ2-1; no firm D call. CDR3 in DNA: TGTGCCAGCAGCCCGCTCCAGAATGAGCAGTTCTTC. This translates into CASSPLQNEQFF.